This T cell receptor beta chain appears in the sequencing data of a study of OX40 agonist ivuxolimab in advanced cancers. Points from the study as a whole: Antigen specificity remained undetermined for the expanded peripheral T cells.

Drawing of blood for sampling happened at baseline, at cycle 4 day 1, and at cycle 7 day 1. Worth noting for this clone: What it recognizes is unknown.

Per the germline V gene, CDR1 is SGHVS and CDR2 is FNYEAQ. This CDR3 has 14 residues. The V end lost 1 base, the J end lost 9 bases, and 13 bases lay between the germline ends. This table comes from immunoSEQ multiplex PCR, and its TCRdb copy is limited to in-frame clones, with some not included. The sample shows about 18,000 clones, around three quarters of them seen only once. The TCR was taken from an adult with an advanced solid tumor such as melanoma, head and neck, liver or kidney cancer. The material sequenced was CD4+ or CD8+ T cells sorted from blood, taken in a trial of the OX40 agonist ivuxolimab. The V and J genes are TRBV7-6 and TRBJ2-1, with a tentative D call TRBD2 (5 bases). DNA for the CDR3: TGTGCCAGCAGCTTAGTGTGGATGAGCGGTGAGCAGTTCTTC. This gives the protein CASSLVWMSGEQFF.